These 22 T cell receptor beta chains were all obtained from the same sample, sequenced in a study of control samples from healthy donors and cancer patients. Sequencing was performed with immunoSEQ multiplex PCR; in TCRdb, only in-frame clones are kept and a portion is missing. The sample has 100,000 to 150,000 clones, around 93% seen once. The sequencing input was blood. These receptors were taken from a woman aged 50 to 60 in good health.

The J gene is TRBJ1-6, the V gene TRBV6-5, with D possibly matching TRBD1 (5 bases). The CDR3 covers 14 residues. Germline V gene data show CDR1 as MNHEY and CDR2 as SVGAGI. Trimming cost V 4 bases and J 7 bases, with 11 bases left between them. CDR3 bases: TGTGCCAGCAGTTCGGGACCGGCGAATTCACCCCTCCACTTT. The encoded protein is CASSSGPANSPLHF.

The chain uses TRBV12-3 or TRBV12-4 and TRBJ2-7; no reliable D call. Trimming pared 1 base from V and 5 bases from J, leaving 9 bases between. The CDR3 is 13 amino acids. The CDR3 sequence: CASSLGGIDEQYF. CDR3 sequence (DNA): TGTGCCAGCAGTTTAGGAGGAATCGACGAGCAGTACTTC.

The chain couples TRBV19 to TRBJ1-5; TRBD1 matches 7 bases. CDR1 and CDR2 from the germline V gene are LNHDA and SQIVND (reference sequence). The CDR3 has 17 amino acids. V lost 7 bases and J lost 0; bases outside the gene matches: 12. The CDR3 DNA is TGTGCCAGTACCGATAGGGACAGCCTATATAGCAATCAGCCCCAGCATTTT. It yields the protein CASTDRDSLYSNQPQHF.

This chain joins TRBV19 and TRBJ2-5; 13 nucleotides align to TRBD2. In germline, CDR1 is LNHDA, CDR2 SQIVND (reference sequence). The V segment lost 4 bases and the J segment 5 bases; nucleotides outside the gene matches: 10. The CDR3 contains 17 residues. The CDR3 region is CASSKWGLAGLRETQYF. CDR3 nucleotide sequence: TGTGCCAGTAGTAAATGGGGACTAGCGGGACTAAGGGAGACCCAGTACTTC.

This chain connects TRBV5-1 to TRBJ2-1, with D tentatively TRBD1 or TRBD2 (5 bases each). Between the trimmed V and J ends, which lost 3 bases and 0 bases, there was a span of 13 bases. The CDR3 length is 16 residues. The germline V gene encodes CDR1 SGHRS and CDR2 YFSETQ. CDR3 in amino acids: CASSSSGAPSYNEQFF. In DNA form, the CDR3 reads TGCGCCAGCAGCTCCTCCGGGGCCCCCTCCTACAATGAGCAGTTCTTC.

This clone was seen only once. The chain employs TRBV5-5 and TRBJ2-3; 8 bases map to TRBD2. Germline V gene data show CDR1 as SGHKS and CDR2 as YYEKEE (reference sequence). The J segment lost 5 bases and the V segment lost 4 bases, leaving 15 bases of the junction unmatched. The CDR3 runs 17 residues. In DNA form, the CDR3 reads TGTGCCAGCAGCCCAAACCCTGGGCTAGCGGGTCAAGATACGCAGTATTTT. Protein product: CASSPNPGLAGQDTQYF.

This chain links TRBV30 with TRBJ1-1; D remains unclear. Germline lookup yields CDR1 GTSNPN and CDR2 SVGIG (reference sequence). The CDR3 loop spans 13 amino acids. Deletions cut 0 bases from V and 10 bases from J, with 15 bases between. CDR3 in DNA: TGTGCCTGGAGTGTAGGCAGCATTGGTGGAGCTTTCTTT. Encoded protein: CAWSVGSIGGAFF.

The chain combines TRBV2 with TRBJ2-7; no clear D. CDR1 and CDR2 from the germline V gene are SNHLY and FYNNEI. V shed 6 bases and J shed 6 bases, with 15 bases lying between them. The CDR3 runs 13 residues. CDR3 amino acids: CASSDRTFGEQYF. CDR3 in DNA: TGTGCCAGCAGCGATAGGACCTTCGGCGAGCAGTACTTC.

CDR3: CASSQLGRGDKNIQYF. For the CDR3, the DNA is TGTGCCAGCAGCCAACTCGGACGGGGTGATAAAAACATTCAGTACTTC. The chain combines TRBV3-1 (or the pseudogene TRBV3-2) with TRBJ2-4; D possibly corresponds to TRBD2 (5 bases). Between the trimmed V and J ends, which lost 2 bases and 4 bases, there was a span of 15 bases. Germline V gene lookup returns CDR1 LGHDT and CDR2 YNNKEL (reference sequence). The CDR3 extends over 16 amino acids.

The V call is TRBV30, the J call TRBJ1-1, with D hard to call. The CDR3 is 15 residues long. V lost 0 bases and J 8 bases, leaving 19 bases between the germline ends. Germline CDR1 reads GTSNPN; CDR2 reads SVGIG (reference sequence). CDR3: CAWSVWGGNTNEAFF. CDR3 nucleotides: TGTGCCTGGAGTGTTTGGGGTGGCAACACGAACGAAGCTTTCTTT.

The V gene is TRBV9, the J gene TRBJ2-2, with 9 positions matching TRBD1. V shed 3 bases, J shed 5 bases, and the junction held 8 bases outside the gene matches. Germline V CDR1 and CDR2: SGDLS, YYNGEE. The CDR3 length is 16 residues. CDR3 loop: CASSGRGTGNTGELFF. CDR3 in DNA: TGTGCCAGCAGCGGCCGGGGGACAGGGAATACCGGGGAGCTGTTTTTT.

This chain joins TRBV5-1 and TRBJ1-2, with D uncertain. Germline loops: CDR1 SGHRS, CDR2 YFSETQ. V lost 7 bases and J lost 3, with 13 bases in between. This CDR3 contains 13 residues. CDR3 sequence: CASAEGPDYGYTF. The CDR3, as DNA: TGCGCCAGCGCAGAGGGCCCCGACTATGGCTACACCTTC.

This chain links TRBV27 with TRBJ2-1; TRBD2 matches at 10 bases. Germline trimming cut 10 bases from V and 11 bases from J; bases unmatched to any gene: 11. The CDR3 runs 13 residues. Per germline, CDR1 MNHEY and CDR2 SMNVEV (reference sequence). The CDR3 region is CATQGLAAPKQFF. The CDR3 nucleotides are TGTGCCACCCAAGGACTAGCGGCACCTAAGCAGTTCTTC.

The chain recombines TRBV5-6 with TRBJ2-7; the D gene is possibly TRBD2 (6 bases). From germline, CDR1 is SGHDT and CDR2 YYEEEE. This CDR3 comprises 16 residues. The V end was cut by 4 bases, the J end by 0 bases, with 17 bases between. CDR3 sequence: CASSRYRDFGSYEQYF. In DNA, the CDR3 is TGTGCCAGCAGCAGATACCGGGACTTTGGCTCCTACGAGCAGTACTTC.

This clone was found once. The chain carries TRBV4-1 and TRBJ1-1; no definite D call. The CDR3 runs 15 residues. Trimming removed 0 bases at V and 0 bases at J, with 8 bases between. Per the germline V gene, CDR1 is MGHRA and CDR2 is YSYEKL. The chain's CDR3 is CASSQEFQVNTEAFF. In DNA form, the CDR3 reads TGCGCCAGCAGCCAAGAATTCCAGGTGAACACTGAAGCTTTCTTT.

This chain joins TRBV10-1 and TRBJ2-2; no clear D. The V gene lost 7 bases and the J gene lost 6 bases, with 6 bases spanning the gap. This CDR3 has 11 amino acids. CDR1 is WNHNN, CDR2 SYGVQD, per germline (reference sequence). CDR3 residues: CASKGPGELFF. CDR3 nucleotides: TGCGCCAGCAAAGGGCCCGGGGAGCTGTTTTTT.

This chain connects TRBV9 to TRBJ1-1; no clear D. The V and J ends lost 3 bases and 1 base respectively, with 13 bases between them. The CDR3 has 15 amino acids. CDR1 is SGDLS, CDR2 YYNGEE, per germline. For the CDR3, the DNA is TGTGCCAGCAGCGATCAAAAACATACGAACACTGAAGCTTTCTTT. Its translation: CASSDQKHTNTEAFF.

CDR3 DNA sequence: TGTGCCAGCAAATACAGGGCCAGCGGAGATGAGCAGTTCTTC. It specifies CASKYRASGDEQFF. This chain connects TRBV5-8 to TRBJ2-1, with a weak D call TRBD1 (6 bases). Trimming shortened V by 6 bases and J by 8 bases, and 18 bases separated the two germline ends. In germline, CDR1 is SGHTS, CDR2 YDEGEE. The CDR3 totals 14 residues.

The chain recombines TRBV2 with TRBJ1-4, with D possibly matching TRBD1 (5 bases). Germline V lookup: CDR1 SNHLY, CDR2 FYNNEI. V was cut by 7 bases and J by 2 bases, with 8 bases left in between. This CDR3 spans 13 amino acids. CDR3 in DNA: TGTGCCAGCACCCCAGGGACTAATGAAAAACTGTTTTTT. Protein product: CASTPGTNEKLFF.

This clone was observed a handful of times. The CDR3: CASSLTQARGNTIYF. The CDR3 DNA follows: TGTGCCAGCAGTTTAACCCAGGCTCGGGGAAACACCATATATTTT. The rearrangement links TRBV28 to TRBJ1-3, with D uncertain. The length of the CDR3 is 15 residues. Trimming removed 2 bases from V and 4 bases from J, with 12 bases in between. The germline V gene has CDR1 MDHEN and CDR2 SYDVKM.

As DNA, the CDR3 is TGTGCCAGCAGTCTCCGACAGGGTGGCACCGCTTTCTTT. Translation: CASSLRQGGTAFF. The chain recombines TRBV12-3 or TRBV12-4 with TRBJ1-1; 7 bases fit TRBD1. The CDR3 totals 13 residues. J lost 11 bases, V lost 5 bases, and 11 bases had no gene match.

V usage is TRBV2 and J usage is TRBJ2-3, with 15 bases aligning to TRBD2. The ends lost 8 bases at V and 1 base at J; junction bases unmatched: 7. The CDR3 contains 17 residues. Germline CDR1 SNHLY, CDR2 FYNNEI. The CDR3: CASEGLAGGWGTDTQYF. The CDR3 DNA reads TGTGCCAGCGAAGGACTAGCGGGAGGGTGGGGCACAGATACGCAGTATTTT.